The clone carrying this T cell receptor beta chain was observed at least ten times. No antigen is known for it. These data come from a study of T-cell reconstitution after alpha-beta-depleted transplantation in children. The CDR3 length is 13 residues. The V gene lost 2 bases and the J gene lost 3 bases, with 5 bases spanning the gap. The V gene's germline CDR1 is ENHRY and CDR2 SYGVKD. Findings and caveats of the study: Where some patients showed high TCRbeta diversity at day 60, it came from recipient T cells and thymic progenitors that had survived. The authors attributed T-cell counts and diversity one year after transplant mostly to newly produced T cells. Roughly two months post-transplant, alpha-beta T cells reportedly originated from several hundred graft clones that had expanded.

TCRbeta library preparation incorporated unique molecular identifiers. Each CDR3 protein is one row after TCRdb ran MiXCR on the PCR reads. In the table there are 250,000 to 300,000 distinct CDR3 sequences, 10% of which are singletons. The V and J genes are TRBV10-3 and TRBJ2-1; D gene unclear. Sequenced here: PBMCs, sampled before TCRalphabeta/CD19-depleted stem cell transplant. The source is a boy under three years old with acute myeloid leukemia, due to receive a stem cell transplant. The CDR3 nucleotides are TGTGCCATCAGTGAGAGAGACTACAATGAGCAGTTCTTC. It codes for CAISERDYNEQFF.